The rows below give T cell receptor beta chains drawn from one sample of a study of cytomegalovirus exposure and HLA in healthy donors. Some clones are missing from TCRdb's copy, which holds only in-frame ones; the method was immunoSEQ multiplex PCR. Of about 240,000 clones in the sample, 82% were seen once. The sequenced material came from PBMCs. The receptors derive from a woman aged 40 to 55 in good health and CMV-seropositive. Both conserved end residues are part of each CDR3. D genes are given only for firm matches. Some rows mark clone size as missing; the rest say once, few, many or name a class of expanded clone.

v_gene	j_gene	abundance	d_gene	CDR3aa	CDR3nt
TRBV29-1	TRBJ2-1	once	.	CSVGVERYNEQFF	TGCAGCGTTGGGGTGGAGCGATACAATGAGCAGTTCTTC
TRBV5-4	TRBJ2-5	few	TRBD2	CASSPLAGGPKTQYF	TGTGCCAGCAGCCCACTAGCGGGAGGGCCTAAGACCCAGTACTTC
TRBV7-9	TRBJ1-6	once	.	CASSLIQGSDSPLHF	TGTGCCAGCAGCTTAATTCAGGGGTCAGATTCACCCCTCCACTTT
TRBV30	TRBJ1-6	.	.	CAFLPGELISPLHF	TGTGCCTTCCTCCCAGGGGAACTTATATCACCCCTCCACTTT
TRBV19	TRBJ1-4	.	TRBD1	CASSSQGRSEKLFF	TGTGCCAGTAGTTCACAGGGGAGGAGTGAAAAACTGTTTTTT
TRBV11-3	TRBJ2-1	.	.	CASSLDPTRSYNEQFF	TGTGCCAGCAGCTTAGATCCCACTAGGTCCTACAATGAGCAGTTCTTC
TRBV6-5	TRBJ1-2	.	TRBD1	CASGQAITNYGYTF	TGTGCCAGCGGACAGGCAATAACCAACTATGGCTACACCTTC
TRBV4-3	TRBJ2-5	once	TRBD2	CASSQGGGSGGTQETQYF	TGCGCCAGCAGCCAAGGGGGAGGCAGCGGGGGAACACAAGAGACCCAGTACTTC
TRBV19	TRBJ2-1	.	.	CASSIVASSYNEQFF	TGTGCCAGTAGTATAGTGGCTAGCTCCTACAATGAGCAGTTCTTC
TRBV2	TRBJ1-4	few	.	CASSVGWGGHDEKLFF	TGTGCCAGCAGTGTGGGATGGGGCGGTCACGATGAAAAACTGTTTTTT
TRBV6-5	TRBJ1-2	once	.	CASRQGSGGYTF	TGTGCCAGCAGACAGGGATCAGGTGGCTACACCTTC
TRBV9	TRBJ1-2	.	TRBD1	CASSVAGTDAYGYTF	TGTGCCAGCAGCGTAGCTGGGACAGACGCCTATGGCTACACCTTC
TRBV5-6	TRBJ1-4	.	.	CASSQTTSRRPEKLFF	TGTGCCAGCAGCCAAACGACTAGCAGGAGACCAGAAAAACTGTTTTTT
TRBV18	TRBJ1-5	.	.	CASSPVGAGGNQPQHF	TGTGCCAGCTCCCCGGTGGGGGCGGGTGGAAATCAGCCCCAGCATTTT
TRBV5-1	TRBJ1-6	once	.	CASSLRQDSPLHF	TGCGCCAGCAGCCTACGACAGGATTCACCCCTCCACTTT
TRBV9	TRBJ1-1	few	.	CASSGQANTEAFF	TGTGCCAGCAGCGGACAGGCAAACACTGAAGCTTTCTTT
TRBV25-1	TRBJ1-2	.	.	CASNGFAQGSGGYTF	TGTGCCAGCAACGGTTTCGCACAGGGTTCTGGTGGCTACACCTTC
TRBV6-1	TRBJ1-5	.	TRBD1	CASRIGGQGNQPQHF	TGTGCCAGCAGGATCGGGGGACAGGGCAATCAGCCCCAGCATTTT
TRBV5-6	TRBJ2-3	.	.	CASSLAGGTDTQYF	TGTGCCAGCAGCTTGGCAGGGGGCACAGATACGCAGTATTTT
TRBV9	TRBJ1-1	.	.	CASSVVGVMNTEAFF	TGTGCCAGCAGCGTAGTAGGGGTCATGAACACTGAAGCTTTCTTT
TRBV6-6	TRBJ1-1	.	.	CASTETTGAFF	TGTGCCAGCACCGAGACGACGGGAGCTTTCTTT
TRBV19	TRBJ1-2	.	.	CATRTGNTNYGYTF	TGTGCCACTAGGACGGGGAATACTAACTATGGCTACACCTTC
TRBV20-1	TRBJ1-1	.	.	CSANGLTEAFF	TGCAGTGCTAACGGGTTGACTGAAGCTTTCTTT
TRBV4-2	TRBJ1-2	.	.	CASSHPDTFYGYTF	TGTGCCAGCAGCCACCCCGACACTTTCTATGGCTACACCTTC
TRBV4-3	TRBJ1-6	.	TRBD1	CASSQEGAGAIGGSPLHF	TGCGCCAGCAGCCAGGAGGGGGCAGGGGCCATCGGCGGTTCACCCCTCCACTTT
TRBV15	TRBJ2-7	.	TRBD2	CATSRGGVAGAYEQYF	TGTGCCACCAGCAGGGGGGGAGTAGCGGGAGCCTACGAGCAGTACTTC
TRBV5-1	TRBJ1-4	.	TRBD1	CASSPEPLQGANEKLFF	TGCGCCAGCAGCCCGGAGCCCTTACAGGGGGCAAATGAAAAACTGTTTTTT
TRBV14	TRBJ2-1	.	.	CASSHYLDYEDEQFF	TGTGCCAGCAGCCATTACCTGGACTACGAGGATGAGCAGTTCTTC
TRBV30	TRBJ2-2	.	TRBD1	CAWSDRAGGELFF	TGTGCCTGGAGCGACAGGGCTGGCGGGGAGCTGTTTTTT
TRBV29-1	TRBJ2-2	.	TRBD2	CSVTGTNSRELFF	TGCAGCGTAACCGGGACTAATAGCCGGGAGCTGTTTTTT
TRBV7-2	TRBJ1-1	.	.	CASRRNTEAFF	TGTGCCAGCAGGCGGAACACTGAAGCTTTCTTT
TRBV30	TRBJ2-5	.	.	CAWSVIGQPQETQYF	TGTGCCTGGAGTGTAATAGGACAGCCACAAGAGACCCAGTACTTC
TRBV6-5	TRBJ1-2	.	.	CASGMTGGNYGYTF	TGTGCCAGCGGGATGACGGGAGGTAACTATGGCTACACCTTC
TRBV7-9	TRBJ1-2	few	TRBD1	CASSLPGQEGYGYTF	TGTGCCAGCAGCCTACCGGGACAGGAGGGCTATGGCTACACCTTC
TRBV19	TRBJ1-1	.	.	CASSPYNRANTEAFF	TGTGCCAGTAGCCCATACAACAGGGCGAACACTGAAGCTTTCTTT
TRBV19	TRBJ1-4	.	.	CASRRERAPPEKLFF	TGTGCCAGTAGACGGGAGAGGGCGCCTCCTGAAAAACTGTTTTTT
TRBV5-8	TRBJ1-4	.	TRBD1	CASLGPFGDRATNEKLFF	TGTGCCAGCCTTGGCCCGTTCGGGGACAGAGCAACTAATGAAAAACTGTTTTTT
TRBV5-1	TRBJ2-5	.	.	CASSPTGFGTQYF	TGCGCCAGCAGTCCAACAGGGTTCGGGACCCAGTACTTC
TRBV29-1	TRBJ1-1	.	.	CSASNGQTTEAFF	TGCAGCGCAAGTAATGGACAGACCACTGAAGCTTTCTTT
TRBV27	TRBJ1-2	.	TRBD1	CASSLFLPRGQSYGYTF	TGTGCCAGCAGTTTATTCTTGCCCCGGGGACAGTCCTATGGCTACACCTTC
TRBV2	TRBJ2-7	.	TRBD2	CASSLYSLAVAYEQYF	TGTGCCAGCAGCCTTTACTCTCTAGCGGTGGCCTACGAGCAGTACTTC
TRBV4-2	TRBJ2-5	few	.	CASSQGGAGETQYF	TGTGCCAGCAGCCAAGGGGGAGCTGGAGAGACCCAGTACTTC
TRBV13	TRBJ1-1	.	.	CASYLAGGRLNTEAFF	TGTGCCAGCTACCTAGCTGGAGGACGGTTGAACACTGAAGCTTTCTTT
TRBV28	TRBJ2-3	once	.	CALIPGGGTDTQYF	TGTGCCCTGATACCCGGGGGAGGCACAGATACGCAGTATTTT
TRBV4-1	TRBJ2-1	.	TRBD2	CASSQLPAGTYNEQFF	TGCGCCAGCAGCCAATTACCAGCGGGGACCTACAATGAGCAGTTCTTC
TRBV5-6	TRBJ1-5	.	.	CASSLVNQPQHF	TGTGCCAGCAGTTTAGTCAATCAGCCCCAGCATTTT
TRBV27	TRBJ1-1	.	.	CASTSPGNTEAFF	TGTGCCAGCACATCGCCAGGGAACACTGAAGCTTTCTTT
TRBV29-1	TRBJ1-4	few	.	CSVNRAEGEKLFF	TGCAGCGTCAACAGGGCTGAAGGTGAAAAACTGTTTTTT
TRBV7-2	TRBJ1-5	.	.	CASSFPGGGNQPQHF	TGTGCCAGCAGCTTTCCCGGGGGGGGCAATCAGCCCCAGCATTTT
TRBV4-1	TRBJ2-3	.	TRBD2	CASSQVTLAGVGADTQYF	TGCGCCAGCAGCCAAGTAACACTAGCGGGAGTGGGGGCAGATACGCAGTATTTT
TRBV19	TRBJ2-7	.	TRBD2	CASSIGRASGSYEQYF	TGTGCCAGTAGTATCGGACGGGCGAGCGGGAGCTACGAGCAGTACTTC
TRBV7-2	TRBJ2-1	.	.	CASRSTGVGEQFF	TGTGCCAGCAGGTCGACGGGGGTAGGAGAGCAGTTCTTC
TRBV16	TRBJ2-2	.	.	CVSSQFVTGNTGELFF	TGTGTCAGCAGCCAATTCGTGACAGGGAACACCGGGGAGCTGTTTTTT
TRBV5-1	TRBJ2-7	.	TRBD1	CASSEDRPPYEQYF	TGCGCCAGCAGCGAGGACAGGCCGCCGTACGAGCAGTACTTC
TRBV7-9	TRBJ2-5	once	TRBD1	CASSFDRGRETQYF	TGTGCCAGCAGCTTTGACAGGGGGCGGGAGACCCAGTACTTC
TRBV30	TRBJ1-5	.	.	CAWSASDNQPQHF	TGTGCCTGGAGTGCCAGCGACAATCAGCCCCAGCATTTT
TRBV7-9	TRBJ2-7	.	.	CASSLSGSEQYF	TGTGCCAGCAGCTTATCAGGGTCCGAGCAGTACTTC